Each of the 24 T cell receptor beta chains below was sequenced from the same sample in a study of response to subunit inactivated influenza vaccine. TCRdb re-called the RT-PCR reads through MiXCR, storing one row per CDR3 protein. The sample consists of more than 250,000 distinct CDR3 sequences, roughly 22% of them appearing once. The material was PBMCs from blood, obtained less than 22 months after vaccination. These receptors were obtained from a man between 50 and 75 years old who received an inactivated influenza vaccine.

A few counts support this clonotype. This CDR3 reads CATSDRPGQGGGYTF. The CDR3 DNA reads as TGTGCCACCAGTGATCGGCCGGGACAGGGAGGTGGCTACACCTTC. The rearrangement uses TRBV24-1 and TRBJ1-2; TRBD1 matches at 9 bases. The trim removed 3 bases at V and 7 bases at J, leaving 8 bases unmatched. CDR3 length: 15 amino acids. Germline V lookup: CDR1 KGHDR, CDR2 SFDVKD.

The chain joins TRBV2 to TRBJ1-1; D gene uncertain. The germline gives CDR1 SNHLY, CDR2 FYNNEI. V shed 7 bases and J shed 7 bases, with 7 bases lying between them. CDR3 size: 10 residues. This CDR3 is CASIGSEAFF. CDR3 nucleotides: TGTGCCAGCATAGGGAGTGAAGCTTTCTTT.

This clonotype came up a few times. The chain uses TRBV4-3 and TRBJ2-2; D call uncertain. The CDR3 spans 16 residues. Trimming stripped 0 bases from V and 5 bases from J, with 13 bases between. The V gene's germline CDR1 is LGHNA and CDR2 YSLEER. DNA for the CDR3: TGCGCCAGCAGCCAAGAACTTGCAAAGGGAACCGGGGAGCTGTTTTTT. This gives the protein CASSQELAKGTGELFF.

Turning to this clonotype: Possible read error: a much larger clone is one base away. This chain uses TRBV29-1 with TRBJ1-6; a possible D gene is TRBD1 (5 bases). CDR1 is SQVTM, CDR2 ANQGSEA, per germline. The CDR3 extends over 14 amino acids. CDR3 region: CSVKRDGDNSALHF. As DNA, the CDR3 is TGCAGCGTAAAAAGGGACGGGGATAATTCAGCCCTCCACTTT.

This clonotype was found many times. This sequence joins TRBV7-8 and TRBJ1-1; no reliable D call. CDR3 length: 14 amino acids. The germline V gene has CDR1 SGHVS and CDR2 FQNEAQ. Trimming left V 1 base short and J 3 bases short, with 9 bases between. The CDR3 here is CASSLVVGYTEAFF. As DNA, the CDR3 is TGTGCCAGCAGCTTAGTCGTCGGTTACACTGAAGCTTTCTTT.

This clonotype was picked up a small number of times. This chain uses TRBV6-5 with TRBJ1-1; D remains ambiguous. V was pared by 2 bases and J by 4 bases, with 14 bases between. The CDR3 loop spans 15 amino acids. Germline assignment: CDR1 MNHEY and CDR2 SVGAGI. CDR3 nucleotide sequence: TGTGCCAGCAGTTACGATTTCATTGGAGGCACTGAAGCTTTCTTT. It encodes CASSYDFIGGTEAFF.

This clonotype has at least ten counts. The chain joins TRBV10-3 to TRBJ1-1; D is unclear. Germline lookup yields CDR1 ENHRY and CDR2 SYGVKD. The CDR3 consists of 13 residues. The ends were cut back, 4 bases at V and 3 bases at J, with 9 bases in the middle. CDR3 DNA sequence: TGTGCCATCAGTGGGCAGGAGGACACTGAAGCTTTCTTT. Protein: CAISGQEDTEAFF.

This clonotype was recorded at least ten times. The chain couples TRBV6-1 to TRBJ1-6; D remains unclear. Per the germline V gene, CDR1 is MNHNS and CDR2 is SASEGT. The CDR3 is 14 residues long. V shed 6 bases and J shed 7 bases, with 13 bases lying between them. CDR3 loop: CASRATRRNSPLHF. In DNA, the CDR3 is TGTGCCAGCAGGGCGACCCGGAGGAATTCACCCCTCCACTTT.

This clonotype has only a few counts. The chain carries TRBV29-1 and TRBJ2-3, with a possible D match to TRBD2 (7 bases). V was shortened by 4 bases and J by 9 bases, with 17 bases between the two germline ends. The CDR3 length is 13 residues. Germline V gene lookup returns CDR1 SQVTM and CDR2 ANQGSEA. The CDR3 is CSVARGGEMTQYF. The CDR3 DNA is TGCAGCGTTGCCAGAGGGGGGGAAATGACGCAGTATTTT.

The sample holds many counts of this clonotype. The chain is built from TRBV12-3 or TRBV12-4 and TRBJ1-2; D remains unclear. This CDR3 spans 14 amino acids. Trimming removed 8 bases from V and 4 bases from J, with 17 bases in between. CDR3 sequence: CASGGQALAYGYTF. The CDR3 region has the DNA TGTGCCAGCGGTGGGCAGGCGCTAGCCTATGGCTACACCTTC.

The chain recombines TRBV24-1 with TRBJ2-7, with D perhaps matching TRBD2 (5 bases). CDR3 length equals 14 residues. V lost 2 bases to trimming and J lost 6 bases, with 13 bases between them. CDR1 and CDR2 (germline): KGHDR, SFDVKD. The CDR3 DNA reads TGTGCCACCAGTGATTCACAGAATCTAGCCGAGCAGTACTTC. It translates to CATSDSQNLAEQYF.

This rearrangement joins TRBV20-1 to TRBJ2-3; 12 positions match TRBD2. There are 14 residues in the CDR3. With 5 bases clipped from V and 4 bases from J, the junction kept 4 bases outside the gene matches. Germline lookup yields CDR1 DFQATT and CDR2 SNEGSKA (reference sequence). Here the CDR3 reads CSAPTSGRSDTQYF. In DNA, the CDR3 is TGCAGTGCTCCGACTAGCGGGAGATCAGATACGCAGTATTTT.

The gene calls are TRBV6-2 or TRBV6-3 and TRBJ2-3; D possibly corresponds to TRBD1 (6 bases). The V gene's germline CDR1 is MNHEY and CDR2 SVGEGT. Trimming took 0 bases from V and 11 from J, leaving 15 bases between them. CDR3 length: 14 residues. The CDR3 region is CASSYSPRQGRQYF. The CDR3, as DNA: TGTGCCAGCAGTTACTCCCCCCGTCAGGGGAGGCAGTATTTT.

This sequence joins TRBV27 and TRBJ2-1; D unclear. Germline loops: CDR1 MNHEY, CDR2 SMNVEV (reference sequence). CDR3 length: 12 amino acids. The V gene lost 3 bases and the J gene lost 9 bases, with 9 bases spanning the gap. CDR3 protein: CASSLGSGEQFF. The CDR3 DNA reads TGTGCCAGCAGTTTGGGGTCAGGTGAGCAGTTCTTC.

This clonotype was counted only a few times. V is TRBV12-3 or TRBV12-4 and J is TRBJ2-2; D uncertain. The CDR3 extends over 11 amino acids. V dropped 8 bases and J dropped 7 bases, with 8 bases sitting between them. CDR3 protein: CASGSGGELFF. The CDR3 DNA is TGTGCCAGCGGATCTGGCGGGGAGCTGTTTTTT.

This clonotype came up a few times. V gene TRBV6-1 combines with J gene TRBJ1-2, with a tentative D call TRBD1 (6 bases). The CDR3 runs 13 residues. V shed 2 bases and J shed 8 bases, with 12 bases lying between them. CDR1 MNHNS and CDR2 SASEGT come from the germline V gene. The CDR3, as DNA: TGTGCCAGCAGTGAACGCGGACAGTTGGGCTACACCTTC. Amino acid sequence: CASSERGQLGYTF.

V and J are TRBV10-3 and TRBJ2-7; D could derive from TRBD1 or TRBD2 (5 bases each). In germline, CDR1 is ENHRY, CDR2 SYGVKD. This CDR3 has 14 residues. Trimming removed 4 bases at V and 1 base at J, with 11 bases between. The chain's CDR3 is CAISVSEGSYEQYF. Written as DNA, the CDR3 is TGTGCCATCAGTGTGTCCGAGGGGTCCTACGAGCAGTACTTC.

This clonotype was counted many times. Here the CDR3 DNA reads TGCGCCAGCAGCCCTAGAATCTGGACAGGAATGAACACTGAAGCTTTCTTT. Translating it yields CASSPRIWTGMNTEAFF. This chain connects TRBV5-1 to TRBJ1-1, with 7 bases matching TRBD1. Per the germline V gene, CDR1 is SGHRS and CDR2 is YFSETQ. The CDR3 runs 17 residues. With 4 bases clipped from V and 0 bases from J, the junction kept 12 bases outside the gene matches.

The rearrangement joins TRBV20-1 to TRBJ1-1; TRBD1 matches at 11 bases. Germline V lookup: CDR1 DFQATT, CDR2 SNEGSKA (reference sequence). The CDR3 contains 15 residues. Losses at the gene ends were 0 bases for V and 8 bases for J; bases not matched to a gene: 8. The CDR3: CSARDGRRTGGEAFF. DNA of the CDR3: TGCAGTGCTAGAGACGGCAGGAGGACAGGGGGCGAAGCTTTCTTT.

This chain links TRBV20-1 with TRBJ2-7; D remains ambiguous. Trimming cost V 5 bases and J 2 bases, with 7 bases left between them. The CDR3 is 11 residues long. In germline, CDR1 is DFQATT, CDR2 SNEGSKA (reference sequence). CDR3 DNA sequence: TGCAGTGCTCCTGGGACCTACGAGCAGTACTTC. Residues: CSAPGTYEQYF.

In its sample, this clonotype was seen a few times. This chain uses TRBV12-3 or TRBV12-4 with TRBJ1-5, with a possible D match to TRBD1 (5 bases). This CDR3 has 16 amino acids. Trimming removed 5 bases from V and 6 bases from J, with 20 bases in between. CDR3 DNA: TGTGCCAGCAGTCCATTTACTCGTCAGGGTTCTCAGCCCCAGCATTTT. Translation gives CASSPFTRQGSQPQHF.

The V and J genes are TRBV7-2 and TRBJ2-1; D not resolved. The CDR3 is 13 amino acids. Between the trimmed V and J ends, which lost 5 bases and 6 bases, there was a span of 11 bases. The germline CDR1 and CDR2 sequences are SGHTA and FQGNSA. The CDR3 coding sequence is TGTGCCAGCAGCCCAGTCGGGCGCAATGAGCAGTTCTTC. Encoded protein: CASSPVGRNEQFF.

The chain employs TRBV5-4 and TRBJ2-1; 9 bases align to TRBD2. The CDR3 contains 17 residues. Germline CDR1 is SGHNT and CDR2 is YYREEE (reference sequence). V lost 5 bases to trimming and J lost 4 bases; unmatched junction nucleotides: 13. For the CDR3, the DNA is TGTGCCAGCAGGGTGGGACTAGCAGGGATGGGGTACAATGAGCAGTTCTTC. Its translation: CASRVGLAGMGYNEQFF.

The CDR3 is CASSLDFGGAYNEQFF. The CDR3 DNA reads as TGTGCCAGCAGCTTGGATTTCGGGGGCGCCTACAATGAGCAGTTCTTC. The chain couples TRBV5-4 to TRBJ2-1; D tentatively fits TRBD1 or TRBD2 (6 bases each). V was pared by 0 bases and J by 2 bases, with 12 bases between. This CDR3 is 16 amino acids long. Germline-derived CDR1 and CDR2 are SGHNT and YYREEE (reference sequence). Filled out from reference TRBV5-4 and TRBJ2-1, the complete variable domain reads ETGVTQSPTHLIKTRGQQVTLRCSSQSGHNTVSWYQQALGQGPQFIFQYYREEENGRGNFPPRFSGLQFPNYSSELNVNALELDDSALYLCASSLDFGGAYNEQFFGPGTRLTVL.